The 31 T cell receptor beta chains presented below share a single source sample, sequenced in a study of blood T cell repertoires in COVID-19. The protocol was immunoSEQ multiplex PCR, while the TCRdb copy is restricted to in-frame clones and leaves out a portion. The sample holds about 74,000 clones, 90% seen once. Sample: peripheral blood. The receptor set was obtained from a human donor in a cohort sampled during active COVID-19.

The V call is TRBV3-1 (or the pseudogene TRBV3-2), the J call TRBJ2-1, with D perhaps matching TRBD1 (6 bases). Trimming cost V 1 base and J 1 base, with 8 bases left between them. The CDR3 runs to 15 residues. Germline V lookup: CDR1 LGHDT, CDR2 YNNKEL (reference sequence). The CDR3 reads CASSQGDKSYNEQFF. The CDR3 DNA reads as TGTGCCAGCAGCCAAGGGGACAAATCCTACAATGAGCAGTTCTTC.

This rearrangement joins TRBV7-6 to TRBJ2-5; 8 bases map to TRBD1. Trimming cost V 1 base and J 5 bases; bases outside gene matches: 6. Germline V lookup: CDR1 SGHVS, CDR2 FNYEAQ. The CDR3 is made up of 15 amino acids. This CDR3 reads CASSLGTGTRETQYF. The CDR3 DNA reads as TGTGCCAGCAGCTTAGGGACAGGGACCCGCGAGACCCAGTACTTC.

V is TRBV7-2 and J is TRBJ1-4; 7 positions match TRBD1. The CDR3 has 15 residues. The V and J ends lost 6 bases and 3 bases, in that order; junction bases with no gene match: 7. Germline V gene sequence: CDR1 SGHTA, CDR2 FQGNSA. CDR3 coding DNA: TGTGCCAGCAGTTCATCAGGGACAGCTAATGAAAAACTGTTTTTT. This gives the protein CASSSSGTANEKLFF.

V gene TRBV5-1 combines with J gene TRBJ1-5; 10 bases line up with TRBD1. The CDR3 extends over 18 amino acids. The V gene end was trimmed by 0 bases and the J gene end by 2 bases; junction bases not matched to a gene: 8. Germline CDR1 and CDR2: SGHRS and YFSETQ. The CDR3 coding sequence is TGCGCCAGCAGCTTGGAGGGGTTTGGGACAGGGGGCAATCAGCCCCAGCATTTT. It translates to CASSLEGFGTGGNQPQHF. Drawing the rest from reference TRBV5-1 and TRBJ1-5, the complete variable domain is KAGVTQTPRYLIKTRGQQVTLSCSPISGHRSVSWYQQTPGQGLQFLFEYFSETQRNKGNFPGRFSGRQFSNSRSEMNVSTLELGDSALYLCASSLEGFGTGGNQPQHFGDGTRLSIL.

This clone was observed once. This chain connects TRBV9 to TRBJ2-4, with TRBD2 matching 7 bases. Germline values: CDR1 SGDLS, CDR2 YYNGEE. J gave up 8 bases and V 0 bases, and 8 bases lay outside the gene matches. This CDR3 contains 15 residues. The CDR3 is CASSVEAGTSDIQYF. The CDR3 DNA follows: TGTGCCAGCAGCGTAGAAGCGGGGACGAGCGACATTCAGTACTTC.

This chain uses TRBV7-3 with TRBJ2-3, with TRBD1 matching 8 bases. This CDR3 spans 14 amino acids. V shed 5 bases and J 4 bases; nucleotides not matched to a gene: 5. CDR1 is SGHTA, CDR2 FQGTGA, per germline. The CDR3 nucleotides are TGTGCCAGCAGCACGACAGGGGACGCAGATACGCAGTATTTT. The encoded protein is CASSTTGDADTQYF.

The table lists this clone with a count of one. The chain uses TRBV7-2 and TRBJ2-4; 8 bases map to TRBD2. V lost 4 bases, J lost 6 bases, and 8 bases stayed unmatched. The V gene's germline CDR1 is SGHTA and CDR2 FQGNSA. The CDR3 totals 15 residues. The DNA for the CDR3 is TGTGCCAGCAGCTCTCGAGCGGGAGAGGGAAACATTCAGTACTTC. Its protein product is CASSSRAGEGNIQYF.

This rearrangement joins TRBV2 to TRBJ2-3; TRBD2 aligns across 9 bases. V shed 3 bases and J 9 bases; nucleotides not matched to a gene: 4. Germline V gene lookup returns CDR1 SNHLY and CDR2 FYNNEI. The CDR3 extends over 13 amino acids. The CDR3 sequence: CASSEMREGTQYF. As DNA, the CDR3 is TGTGCCAGCAGTGAGATGCGGGAGGGCACGCAGTATTTT.

The DNA for the CDR3 is TGTGCCAGCAGCTGGGGACGCGGGGGTACCGGGGAGCTGTTTTTT. This sequence encodes CASSWGRGGTGELFF. V gene TRBV11-2 combines with J gene TRBJ2-2; TRBD2 agrees at 7 bases. Trimming cost V 4 bases and J 5 bases; bases outside gene matches: 7. This CDR3 region has 15 residues. The germline V gene has CDR1 SGHAT and CDR2 FQNNGV.

The CDR3 region has the DNA TGTGCCAGCAGACCCGGACTAGCCCCAGGTGAGCAGTTCTTC. Residues: CASRPGLAPGEQFF. The rearrangement joins TRBV28 to TRBJ2-1, with 8 positions matching TRBD2. The ends lost 6 bases at V and 9 bases at J; junction bases unmatched: 10. Germline V gives CDR1 MDHEN, CDR2 SYDVKM. CDR3 length: 14 residues.

The CDR3 reads CASRRARGTEETQYF. The CDR3, as DNA: TGTGCCAGCAGGCGAGCTCGCGGGACAGAAGAGACCCAGTACTTC. The chain employs TRBV11-1 and TRBJ2-5; D is perhaps TRBD1 (7 bases). Per germline, CDR1 SGHAT and CDR2 FQDESV (reference sequence). CDR3 size: 15 residues. Trimming shortened V by 6 bases and J by 3 bases, and 17 bases separated the two germline ends. The whole variable domain, remainder taken from reference TRBV11-1 and TRBJ2-5, is EAEVAQSPRYKITEKSQAVAFWCDPISGHATLYWYRQILGQGPELLVQFQDESVVDDSQLPKDRFSAERLKGVDSTLKIQPAELGDSAMYLCASRRARGTEETQYFGPGTRLLVL.

The rearrangement uses TRBV5-6 and TRBJ2-3; no reliable D call. This CDR3 spans 15 amino acids. Germline lookup yields CDR1 SGHDT and CDR2 YYEEEE. V was shortened by 1 base and J by 0 bases, with 9 bases between the two germline ends. The CDR3 DNA follows: TGTGCCAGCAGCTTGCTGTTAGCTAGCACAGATACGCAGTATTTT. As protein: CASSLLLASTDTQYF.

This rearrangement joins TRBV27 to TRBJ2-1; 7 nucleotides agree with TRBD1. Looked up from germline, CDR1 is MNHEY and CDR2 is SMNVEV (reference sequence). This CDR3 is built from 15 residues. V lost 3 bases, J lost 3 bases, and 5 bases stayed unmatched. The CDR3 region is CASSFLRDSYNEQFF. The CDR3 coding sequence is TGTGCCAGCAGTTTTCTCCGGGACAGCTACAATGAGCAGTTCTTC.

As DNA, the CDR3 is TGTGCCAGTAGTATAGCGGCGGGAGATGTCTACAATGAGCAGTTCTTC. Its translation is CASSIAAGDVYNEQFF. This rearrangement joins TRBV19 to TRBJ2-1, with 7 bases lining up with TRBD2. The germline CDR1 and CDR2 sequences are LNHDA and SQIVND (reference sequence). The CDR3 loop spans 16 amino acids. The J segment lost 3 bases and the V segment lost 1 base, leaving 6 bases of the junction unmatched. Filled out from reference TRBV19 and TRBJ2-1, the complete variable domain reads DGGITQSPKYLFRKEGQNVTLSCEQNLNHDAMYWYRQDPGQGLRLIYYSQIVNDFQKGDIAEGYSVSREKKESFPLTVTSAQKNPTAFYLCASSIAAGDVYNEQFFGPGTRLTVL.

The J gene is TRBJ2-1, the V gene TRBV27, with 9 bases aligning to TRBD1. This CDR3 comprises 14 residues. V shed 2 bases, J shed 9 bases, and the junction held 5 bases outside the gene matches. The germline gives CDR1 MNHEY, CDR2 SMNVEV (reference sequence). The CDR3 loop is CASSLVQGAVEQFF. The CDR3 DNA reads as TGTGCCAGCAGTTTAGTACAGGGGGCAGTTGAGCAGTTCTTC.

The genes are TRBV2 and TRBJ2-3; a possible D gene is TRBD2 (6 bases). Trimming took off 7 bases at V and 1 base at J, with 6 bases between the two ends. Germline V gene data show CDR1 as SNHLY and CDR2 as FYNNEI. The CDR3 runs 12 residues. In DNA form, the CDR3 reads TGTGCCAGCACTAGCGGCACAGATACGCAGTATTTT. This encodes CASTSGTDTQYF.

The chain has TRBV18 and TRBJ2-4; TRBD2 matches 9 bases. CDR3 length: 18 residues. Germline values: CDR1 KGHSH, CDR2 LQKENI. After removal of 3 bases from V and 2 bases from J, the junction contained 11 bases not matched to a gene. CDR3 in DNA: TGTGCCAGCTCACCTGCGGGGGGGGCGGAGCTGCCCAAAAACATTCAGTACTTC. Translated: CASSPAGGAELPKNIQYF.

The V gene is TRBV7-9, the J gene TRBJ1-2, with TRBD1 matching over 8 bases. The junction had 4 bases not matched to a gene; V was cut back by 1 base and J by 0 bases. CDR3 size: 16 residues. Germline CDR1 is SEHNR and CDR2 is FQNEAQ (reference sequence). CDR3: CASSLGGQVANYGYTF. The CDR3 DNA reads TGTGCCAGCAGCTTAGGGGGACAGGTCGCTAACTATGGCTACACCTTC.

The chain recombines TRBV10-3 with TRBJ1-5, with TRBD1 matching 10 bases. The length of the CDR3 is 15 residues. The V gene end was trimmed by 0 bases and the J gene end by 7 bases; junction bases not matched to a gene: 3. The germline V gene has CDR1 ENHRY and CDR2 SYGVKD. The CDR3 protein is CAISESGQGNQPQHF. Written as DNA, the CDR3 is TGTGCCATCAGTGAGTCGGGACAGGGGAACCAGCCCCAGCATTTT.

In the case of this clone: Other DNA sequences in this specimen translate into the identical CDR3. The chain is built from TRBV20-1 and TRBJ2-7, with unresolved D. CDR1 is DFQATT and CDR2 is SNEGSKA in the germline V gene (reference sequence). Trimming shortened V by 0 bases and J by 3 bases, and 3 bases separated the two germline ends. The CDR3 is made up of 11 amino acids. Written as DNA, the CDR3 is TGCAGTGCTAGAGACAGCTACGAGCAGTACTTC. Encoded protein: CSARDSYEQYF.

The genes are TRBV6-5 and TRBJ1-4; TRBD1 matches at 7 bases. The junction had 5 bases not matched to a gene; V was cut back by 6 bases and J by 4 bases. This CDR3 region has 14 residues. Germline V lookup: CDR1 MNHEY, CDR2 SVGAGI. The CDR3 DNA follows: TGTGCCAGCAGCAGGGGGGTCTTTAATGAAAAACTGTTTTTT. Encoded protein: CASSRGVFNEKLFF.

J is TRBJ2-1 and V is TRBV4-3; D gene uncertain. Trimming stripped 0 bases from V and 9 bases from J, with 9 bases between. Germline lookup yields CDR1 LGHNA and CDR2 YSLEER. The CDR3 runs 13 residues. The CDR3 region has the DNA TGCGCCAGCAGCCAAGATTGGGCCGGTGAGCAGTTCTTC. Encoded protein: CASSQDWAGEQFF.

The gene calls are TRBV2 and TRBJ2-1; 10 bases align to TRBD1. The CDR3 consists of 16 residues. Looked up from germline, CDR1 is SNHLY and CDR2 is FYNNEI. V was clipped by 1 base and J by 6 bases; unmatched bases: 6. The CDR3 is CASSEGGGQGRNEQFF. CDR3 sequence (DNA): TGTGCCAGCAGTGAAGGCGGGGGACAGGGGCGCAATGAGCAGTTCTTC.

The V and J genes are TRBV7-9 and TRBJ1-1; 10 bases agree with TRBD1. This CDR3 spans 15 amino acids. The junction had 7 bases not matched to a gene; V was cut back by 3 bases and J by 6 bases. Germline CDR1 and CDR2: SEHNR and FQNEAQ (reference sequence). The CDR3 nucleotides are TGTGCCAGCAGCTTTACCGGGACAGGGGACGCTGAAGCTTTCTTT. It is translated as CASSFTGTGDAEAFF.

The rearrangement joins TRBV7-2 to TRBJ2-7; 8 positions agree with TRBD2. This CDR3 is built from 14 residues. Germline V lookup: CDR1 SGHTA, CDR2 FQGNSA. V lost 5 bases and J lost 4; bases outside the gene matches: 7. In DNA form, the CDR3 reads TGTGCCAGCAGCCCCCAAGCGGGAGAATACGAGCAGTACTTC. Its protein is CASSPQAGEYEQYF.

This chain uses TRBV9 with TRBJ1-6; D unclear. Trimming removed 0 bases at V and 5 bases at J, with 12 bases between. Germline V gene lookup returns CDR1 SGDLS and CDR2 YYNGEE. CDR3 length: 16 amino acids. The DNA of the CDR3 is TGTGCCAGCAGCGTAGACCCCATGAGAGATAATTCACCCCTCCACTTT. Residues: CASSVDPMRDNSPLHF.

The chain has TRBV25-1 and TRBJ2-5; TRBD2 agrees at 7 bases. V trimming: 7 bases; J trimming: 0 bases; junction bases outside the gene matches: 11. The CDR3 consists of 16 residues. Per germline, CDR1 MGHDK and CDR2 SYGVNS. The CDR3 reads CASTSGRTMYQETQYF. The CDR3 region has the DNA TGTGCCAGCACCTCCGGGAGGACGATGTACCAAGAGACCCAGTACTTC.

The CDR3 reads CASSNPGTSFNTGELFF. The CDR3 coding sequence is TGTGCCAGCAGCAACCCTGGGACTAGCTTCAACACCGGGGAGCTGTTTTTT. The genes are TRBV9 and TRBJ2-2; 9 positions agree with TRBD2. The CDR3 runs to 17 residues. After removal of 4 bases from V and 2 bases from J, the junction contained 9 bases not matched to a gene. The germline CDR1 and CDR2 sequences are SGDLS and YYNGEE.

This clone has a single count. This chain links TRBV28 with TRBJ2-7; the D is unclear. The CDR3 loop spans 13 amino acids. Per the germline V gene, CDR1 is MDHEN and CDR2 is SYDVKM. V lost 8 bases and J lost 2, with 13 bases in between. The CDR3 bases are TGTGCCAGCGCCCGCCGGGTGCCCTACGAGCAGTACTTC. This gives the protein CASARRVPYEQYF.

This chain links TRBV18 with TRBJ2-7; 7 nucleotides align to TRBD2. The CDR3 spans 14 residues. The V gene end was trimmed by 2 bases and the J gene end by 4 bases; junction bases not matched to a gene: 5. CDR1 and CDR2 (germline): KGHSH, LQKENI. The CDR3 nucleotides read TGTGCCAGCTCACCAGGGGCGGGAGCTTACGAGCAGTACTTC. This gives the protein CASSPGAGAYEQYF.

The V and J genes are TRBV10-3 and TRBJ1-1; D is possibly TRBD1 (6 bases). The length of the CDR3 is 13 residues. V lost 8 bases to trimming and J lost 5 bases, with 15 bases between them. Germline CDR1 and CDR2: ENHRY and SYGVKD. The CDR3 bases are TGTGCCATCGCTACAGGGCTGGGGACTGAAGCTTTCTTT. Translating it yields CAIATGLGTEAFF.